This TCR beta chain was identified during a study of CD8+ T cells in alopecia areata (dated by TCRdb to between 2017 and 2018). Describing the broader study: Treated patients were enrolled in an open-label pilot trial of oral tofacitinib at 5 to 10 mg twice daily for moderate-to-severe alopecia areata. RNA was extracted with the PAXgene miRNA kit for fixed scalp, the miRNeasy kit for PBMCs, and the RNeasy kit for mouse skin. TCRbeta CDR3 regions were amplified by immunoSEQ multiplex PCR with 35 Vbeta forward and 13 Jbeta reverse primers. Scalp clonality was compared among normal scalp (n=4), patchy alopecia areata scalp (n=8), and alopecia totalis/universalis scalp (n=8). For the treated patients, the SALT score, which quantifies what percentage of scalp surface area is affected, served as the measure of disease severity. Patients stayed on tofacitinib for 6 to 18 months and then had 6 months of follow-up off drug so that delayed response and recurrence could be assessed. Tofacitinib-treated patients had biopsies at baseline and at 4 and 24 weeks of treatment, with a later scalp biopsy in several patients. The study used high-throughput TCRbeta sequencing to examine T cell clonal expansion in alopecia areata, in both the C3H/HeJ mouse model and human patients. Scalp tissue and sorted CD4+ and CD8+ peripheral blood T cells from patchy and totalis/universalis alopecia areata patients and from healthy controls were covered by human TCRbeta sequencing.

What the authors observed across the whole study: Unlike mouse skin, which is dominated by gammadelta T cells, normal human skin has resident alphabeta T cells that are also sequenced, and this complicates analysis of the scalp TCR repertoire. Because the treated cohort was small and included a single nonresponder, larger studies are needed to assess links between baseline CD8+ expansion and response. Scalp clonality and the number of expanded CD8+ clones among the top 100 scalp clones were significantly decreased by tofacitinib. Many expanded lesional clones persisted in scalp and blood during tofacitinib treatment, which may partly explain relapse after stopping treatment. Shared TCR sequences between patients were less evident than in mice, which may be partly attributable to HLA diversity in the patient population. Lesional scalp, especially in alopecia totalis/universalis, showed higher clonality and more expanded CD8+ clones than normal scalp, suggesting antigenic drive.

The time point label of this sample denotes: 4 weeks on oral tofacitinib. Reading the label with the study, this specimen's treatment or condition is: oral pan-JAK inhibitor, 5-10 mg twice daily. Lesional scalp punch biopsies and peripheral blood were collected from alopecia areata patients. PBMCs were isolated by density centrifugation and stained for CD3, CD4 and CD8, and CD4+ and CD8+ T cells were sorted on a FACSAria. The library was produced with the immunoSEQ multiplex PCR assay. RNA was extracted from all samples and reverse transcribed into cDNA as template for TCR sequencing. SuperScript III was used for first-strand cDNA synthesis, primed with a 2:1 mix of oligo-dT and random hexamers. A synthetic immune receptor repertoire was used to assess amplification bias, and residual bias was removed computationally. The authors' pipeline ran thus. Raw reads were preprocessed for error removal, and CDR3 was defined according to IMGT conventions as running from the conserved cysteine to phenylalanine. Clonality was computed as 1 minus the Shannon entropy, with the entropy normalized by log2 of the number of productive unique TCRs. Whether scalp clones were CD4 or CD8 was inferred by matching scalp TCRbeta sequences against CD4 and CD8 repertoires sorted from blood. In TCRdb, the immuneACCESS table is reduced to in-frame sequences with V and J assigned. These tables do not hold every clone; where another copy was compared, an unresolved V gene accounts for under half, and the others remain unexplained. Clone size and V and J calls were adopted from that table, with D and trimming inferred from the DNA. Present in this sample are more than 130,000 clones, roughly four fifths of which were seen just once. Just under 25% of the sample comes from the top ten.

Reading the germline V gene gives CDR1 MNHEY and CDR2 SVGAGI. The CDR3, from cysteine to phenylalanine, totals 13 residues. Of all the DNA, just the CDR3 is kept, 39 bases in frame from base 1. V loses 6 bases, J loses 1 base, and the germline ends lie 10 bases apart. As concerns this clone: This clone's antigen is unknown. The input lacks base qualities; no much larger clone sits a single base away.

The clonotype was recovered from a human donor with alopecia areata. This specimen consisted of CD8+ T cells sorted from blood, obtained at week 4, from a patient treated with tofacitinib. Rearrangement joined TRBV6-5 to TRBJ2-7, with the D gene uncertain. The sequence in DNA is TGTGCCAGCAGCCCCCAGGAATCCTACGAGCAGTACTTC. The resulting protein is CASSPQESYEQYF.